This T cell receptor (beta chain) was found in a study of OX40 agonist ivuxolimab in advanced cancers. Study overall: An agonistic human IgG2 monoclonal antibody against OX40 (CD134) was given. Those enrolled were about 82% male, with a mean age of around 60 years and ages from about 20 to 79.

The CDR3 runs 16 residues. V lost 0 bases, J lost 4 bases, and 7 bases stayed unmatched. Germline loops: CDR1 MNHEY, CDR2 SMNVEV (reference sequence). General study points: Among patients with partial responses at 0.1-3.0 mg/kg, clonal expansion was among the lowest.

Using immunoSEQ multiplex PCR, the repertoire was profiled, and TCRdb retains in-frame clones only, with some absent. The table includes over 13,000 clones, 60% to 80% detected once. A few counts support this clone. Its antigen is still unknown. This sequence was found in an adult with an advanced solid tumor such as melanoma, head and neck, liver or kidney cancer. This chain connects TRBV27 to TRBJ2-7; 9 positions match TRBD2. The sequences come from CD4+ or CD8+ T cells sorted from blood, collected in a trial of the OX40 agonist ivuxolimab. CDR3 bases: TGTGCCAGCAGTTTATCTTATGCTAGCGGGGTGTACGAGCAGTACTTC. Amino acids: CASSLSYASGVYEQYF.